The TCR beta chain described here comes from a study of CD8 T cells in ankylosing spondylitis. General study findings and limits: Disease-associated clones were CD8+ and fairly uncommon in peripheral blood. There was a TCR beta motif, made of several highly homologous variants, that appeared characteristic of ankylosing spondylitis blood. Some motif variants were previously reported in reactive arthritis synovial fluid and blood. Disease-associated clones were reportedly significantly overrepresented in matched ankylosing spondylitis synovial fluid.

This clonotype came up many times. Its antigen is still unknown. Making use of molecular barcodes, quantitative 5'-RACE generated TCR beta libraries. MiXCR, run by TCRdb on the 5' RACE reads, gives a single entry per CDR3 protein. The data show fewer than 500,000 distinct CDR3 sequences, with approximately 20% seen just once and less than 20% held by the top ten. The receptor was derived from a male donor with ankylosing spondylitis. Sequencing used blood, either unsorted or a sorted T cell fraction (not recorded which).

DNA for the CDR3: TGTGCCAGCAGTAACCCGGAGTACCAAGAGACCCAGTACTTC. Its protein product is CASSNPEYQETQYF. This chain links TRBV28 with TRBJ2-5; D gene ambiguous. Trimming removed 5 bases from V and 0 bases from J, with 10 bases in between. Germline-derived CDR1 and CDR2 are MDHEN and SYDVKM. The CDR3 is made up of 14 amino acids.